A single sample is the source of the 22 T cell receptor beta chains below, sequenced in a study of blood T cell repertoires in COVID-19 (dated by TCRdb to 2020 to 2021). Libraries were constructed by the immunoSEQ multiplex PCR assay. TCRdb holds this immuneACCESS table with in-frame rearrangements only. Some clones are missing; in checked studies, unresolved V genes explain under half, and the rest has no known cause. The sample has roughly 180,000 clones on record, approximately 85% of them singletons. Roughly 7.5% of the sample comes from the top ten. Sequenced input: peripheral blood. The receptor set was obtained from a man aged 35-49 years who had recovered from COVID-19.

The V gene is TRBV6-2 or TRBV6-3, the J gene TRBJ1-5; a weak D match, TRBD1 (5 bases). V gave up 6 bases and J gave up 4 bases, with 13 bases separating them. The CDR3 has 14 amino acids. Germline CDR1 and CDR2: MNHEY and SVGEGT. CDR3 DNA: TGTGCCAGCAGCTATTATCAGGGAAATCAGCCCCAGCATTTT. The encoded protein is CASSYYQGNQPQHF.

Only a few counts were recorded for this clone. The rearrangement uses TRBV5-1 and TRBJ1-6; TRBD1 agrees at 7 bases. J was trimmed by 7 bases and V by 2 bases; bases with no gene match: 3. Germline CDR1 is SGHRS and CDR2 is YFSETQ. The CDR3 contains 14 residues. The CDR3 is CASSFDRENSPLHF. CDR3 nucleotide sequence: TGCGCCAGCAGCTTCGACAGGGAAAATTCACCCCTCCACTTT.

This sequence joins TRBV7-3 and TRBJ2-6; 8 nucleotides agree with TRBD1. The V gene end was trimmed by 1 base and the J gene end by 1 base; junction bases not matched to a gene: 9. CDR3 length equals 19 residues. In germline, CDR1 is SGHTA, CDR2 FQGTGA. Here the CDR3 DNA reads TGTGCCAGCAGCTTAATTCCAGGGGGCCTCTCATCTGGGGCCAACGTCCTGACTTTC. Its protein product is CASSLIPGGLSSGANVLTF.

The chain uses TRBV5-6 and TRBJ2-1; D may be TRBD1 (6 bases). The CDR3 is 12 amino acids. V shed 3 bases and J shed 8 bases, with 9 bases lying between them. Per the germline V gene, CDR1 is SGHDT and CDR2 is YYEEEE. The CDR3 spells CASSSQGYEQFF. CDR3 DNA sequence: TGTGCCAGCAGCTCACAGGGCTATGAGCAGTTCTTC.

The chain links TRBV7-8 to TRBJ2-1; D ambiguous. The germline CDR1 and CDR2 sequences are SGHVS and FQNEAQ. V lost 5 bases, J lost 4 bases, and 21 bases lay in between. The CDR3 is 17 amino acids. The CDR3 spells CASSPHPFGGTYNEQFF. The CDR3 bases are TGTGCCAGCAGCCCCCACCCCTTTGGCGGAACTTACAATGAGCAGTTCTTC.

The chain couples TRBV20-1 to TRBJ2-3; D ambiguous. V lost 5 bases to trimming and J lost 4 bases, with 4 bases between them. The CDR3 contains 10 residues. Looked up from germline, CDR1 is DFQATT and CDR2 is SNEGSKA (reference sequence). CDR3 bases: TGCAGTGCTCTAGCAGATACGCAGTATTTT. Its protein is CSALADTQYF.

This sequence joins TRBV28 and TRBJ2-7; the match to TRBD1 covers 9 bases. With 6 bases clipped from V and 6 bases from J, the junction kept 12 bases outside the gene matches. Germline CDR1 MDHEN, CDR2 SYDVKM. This CDR3 has 15 residues. The CDR3 nucleotides read TGTGCCAGCAGCCTAAGCGGGACAGGGTACGGCGAGCAGTACTTC. Protein: CASSLSGTGYGEQYF.

This chain connects TRBV7-2 to TRBJ2-7; D is perhaps TRBD1 (5 bases). V was clipped by 5 bases and J by 5 bases, with 10 bases between them. CDR1 and CDR2 (germline): SGHTA, FQGNSA. The CDR3 covers 12 residues. CDR3 loop: CASSPGLDEQYF. The CDR3 DNA sequence: TGTGCCAGCAGCCCAGGGCTCGACGAGCAGTACTTC.

The chain has TRBV5-6 and TRBJ1-5, with D possibly matching TRBD1 (5 bases). V dropped 1 base and J dropped 1 base, with 12 bases sitting between them. Germline V gene sequence: CDR1 SGHDT, CDR2 YYEEEE. The CDR3 extends over 16 amino acids. The CDR3 bases are TGTGCCAGCAGCTTGCAAGGACCAGGGAGCAATCAGCCCCAGCATTTT. Encoded protein: CASSLQGPGSNQPQHF.

The chain has TRBV11-2 and TRBJ1-2; no clear D. Germline V lookup: CDR1 SGHAT, CDR2 FQNNGV. V was cut by 5 bases and J by 0 bases, with 13 bases left in between. The CDR3 has 15 residues. The CDR3 sequence: CASSPISTANYGYTF. CDR3 nucleotide sequence: TGTGCCAGCAGCCCCATCAGCACAGCTAACTATGGCTACACCTTC.

The rearrangement joins TRBV19 to TRBJ1-1; 7 bases fit TRBD1. V lost 4 bases and J lost 8; bases outside the gene matches: 7. This CDR3 contains 13 residues. Per the germline V gene, CDR1 is LNHDA and CDR2 is SQIVND (reference sequence). The CDR3 loop is CASSTEPGQEAFF. For the CDR3, the DNA is TGTGCCAGTAGTACAGAACCGGGACAGGAAGCTTTCTTT.

This chain joins TRBV3-1 (or the pseudogene TRBV3-2) and TRBJ1-1; 12 nucleotides line up with TRBD1. There are 17 residues in the CDR3. Germline CDR1 reads LGHDT; CDR2 reads YNNKEL (reference sequence). V gave up 0 bases and J gave up 1 base; unmatched junction bases: 3. The DNA of the CDR3 is TGTGCCAGCAGCCAAGATGGGACAGGGGGCGCGAACACTGAAGCTTTCTTT. It codes for CASSQDGTGGANTEAFF.

The rearrangement joins TRBV19 to TRBJ2-5; the match to TRBD2 covers 14 bases. Germline loops: CDR1 LNHDA, CDR2 SQIVND (reference sequence). The CDR3 extends over 21 amino acids. V gave up 4 bases and J gave up 1 base; unmatched junction bases: 17. The CDR3 loop reads CASSNYRFPWTSGGPQETQYF. CDR3 sequence (DNA): TGTGCCAGTAGTAACTACCGGTTCCCCTGGACTAGCGGGGGGCCCCAAGAGACCCAGTACTTC.

The J gene is TRBJ1-2, the V gene TRBV5-6; a weak D match, TRBD1 (5 bases). This CDR3 comprises 13 residues. Germline CDR1 SGHDT, CDR2 YYEEEE. The ends were cut back, 4 bases at V and 4 bases at J, with 11 bases in the middle. Written as DNA, the CDR3 is TGTGCCAGCAGCCCCGGGGGAACCTATGGCTACACCTTC. Translating it yields CASSPGGTYGYTF.

The rearrangement joins TRBV4-3 to TRBJ2-7; 10 nucleotides align to TRBD1. The CDR3 contains 15 residues. The V and J ends lost 3 bases and 2 bases, in that order; junction bases with no gene match: 4. Germline CDR1 reads LGHNA; CDR2 reads YSLEER. The CDR3 loop reads CASSQGDRGPYEQYF. CDR3 DNA sequence: TGCGCCAGCAGCCAGGGGGACAGGGGCCCCTACGAGCAGTACTTC.

This chain connects TRBV28 to TRBJ2-2; a weak D match, TRBD2 (5 bases). The CDR3 length is 14 residues. V lost 3 bases and J 5 bases, leaving 10 bases between the germline ends. In germline, CDR1 is MDHEN, CDR2 SYDVKM. The CDR3, as DNA: TGTGCCAGCAGTTTTTCGACTACTACCGGGGAGCTGTTTTTT. Translated, it gives CASSFSTTTGELFF.

CDR3 sequence reads: CASSYSFRTTGELFF. The CDR3 bases are TGTGCCAGCAGTTACTCGTTCAGAACCACCGGGGAGCTGTTTTTT. The rearrangement joins TRBV6-5 to TRBJ2-2; D gene uncertain. Germline V lookup: CDR1 MNHEY, CDR2 SVGAGI. CDR3 length equals 15 residues. V was clipped by 0 bases and J by 4 bases, with 9 bases between them.

This sequence joins TRBV14 and TRBJ2-2; 9 bases align to TRBD1. Germline CDR1 reads SGHDN; CDR2 reads FVKESK. After removal of 7 bases from V and 3 bases from J, the junction contained 3 bases not matched to a gene. The CDR3 extends over 14 amino acids. The DNA of the CDR3 is TGTGCCAGCATCGGACAGGGGTACACCGGGGAGCTGTTTTTT. It yields the protein CASIGQGYTGELFF.

The rearrangement uses TRBV30 and TRBJ2-7, with 8 positions matching TRBD2. Germline trimming cut 2 bases from V and 7 bases from J; bases unmatched to any gene: 10. This CDR3 spans 14 amino acids. CDR1 GTSNPN and CDR2 SVGIG come from the germline V gene (reference sequence). For the CDR3, the DNA is TGTGCCTGGAGTACAGGGACTAGAGGGAGGGAGCAGTACTTC. Translated: CAWSTGTRGREQYF.

Here the CDR3 DNA reads TGTGCCAGCTCGCTCTCGCCTCGAGCGGGGGGGCCAGATACGCAGTATTTT. This sequence encodes CASSLSPRAGGPDTQYF. The chain has TRBV18 and TRBJ2-3, with TRBD2 matching over 10 bases. Germline CDR1 reads KGHSH; CDR2 reads LQKENI. V gave up 6 bases and J gave up 4 bases; unmatched junction bases: 13. This CDR3 region has 17 residues. Based on the CDR3 plus reference TRBV18 and TRBJ2-3, the full variable domain is NAGVMQNPRHLVRRRGQEARLRCSPMKGHSHVYWYRQLPEEGLKFMVYLQKENIIDESGMPKERFSAEFPKEGPSILRIQQVVRGDSAAYFCASSLSPRAGGPDTQYFGPGTRLTVL.

The chain joins TRBV5-8 to TRBJ2-7; a weak D match, TRBD2 (6 bases). Germline loops: CDR1 SGHTS, CDR2 YDEGEE. The CDR3 spans 18 residues. Between the trimmed V and J ends, which lost 3 bases and 7 bases, there was a span of 29 bases. This CDR3 reads CASSSDMRRDVDPWEQYF. Here the CDR3 DNA reads TGTGCCAGCAGCTCCGACATGCGGCGGGACGTAGATCCCTGGGAGCAGTACTTC.

This chain connects TRBV5-4 to TRBJ2-7; 7 bases fit TRBD1. This CDR3 spans 16 amino acids. Germline V gene data show CDR1 as SGHNT and CDR2 as YYREEE (reference sequence). The trim removed 0 bases at V and 0 bases at J, leaving 6 bases unmatched. In nucleotides, the CDR3 is TGTGCCAGCAGCTTGGATCTGTGGGACAGCTCCTACGAGCAGTACTTC. As protein: CASSLDLWDSSYEQYF.